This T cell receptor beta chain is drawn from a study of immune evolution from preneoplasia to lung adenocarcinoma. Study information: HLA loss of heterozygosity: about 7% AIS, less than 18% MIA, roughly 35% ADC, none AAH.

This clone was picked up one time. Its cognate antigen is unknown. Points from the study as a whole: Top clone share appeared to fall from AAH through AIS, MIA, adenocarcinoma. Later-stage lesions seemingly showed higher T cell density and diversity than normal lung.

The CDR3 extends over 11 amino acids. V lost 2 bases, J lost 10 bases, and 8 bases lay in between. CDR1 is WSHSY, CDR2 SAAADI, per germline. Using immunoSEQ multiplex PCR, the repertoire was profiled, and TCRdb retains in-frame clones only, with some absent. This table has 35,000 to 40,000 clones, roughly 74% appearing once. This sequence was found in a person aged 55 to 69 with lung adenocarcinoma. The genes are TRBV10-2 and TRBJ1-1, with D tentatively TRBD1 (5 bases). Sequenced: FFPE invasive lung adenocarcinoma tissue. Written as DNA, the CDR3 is TGCGCCAGCAGTGAGGGGACGCTAGCTTTCTTT. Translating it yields CASSEGTLAFF.